Below are 11 T cell receptor beta chains sequenced from a single sample in a study of T cell repertoires in cytomegalovirus infection (dated by TCRdb to the late 2010s). TCRdb shows the sequencer as Illumina HiSeq 1500. The public reads were reprocessed in TCRdb via fastp at Q25 and MiXCR, keeping in-frame beta chains. Rows are combined by CDR3 protein, so each entry shows the most common genes and DNA. In all, the sample holds approximately 400,000 distinct CDR3 sequences, and about 33% of those were seen once. The top ten constitute roughly 13% of the sample. Input material: PBMCs. These receptor sequences come from a human donor in good health (CMV status not recorded). Some clones in this sample may be carry-over from other donors' samples.

This clonotype was detected a few times. The chain carries TRBV19 and TRBJ1-2, with D possibly TRBD1 on 6 matching bases. The CDR3 has 14 amino acids. Trimming removed 5 bases at V and 4 bases at J, with 14 bases between. The V gene's germline CDR1 is LNHDA and CDR2 SQIVND (reference sequence). CDR3 DNA sequence: TGTGCCAGTAGTCCAGGGGTAGGGAGCTATGGCTACACCTTC. Residues: CASSPGVGSYGYTF.

This clonotype has just a few counts. The chain carries TRBV6-1 and TRBJ1-5; D is ambiguous. The V gene lost 7 bases and the J gene lost 7 bases, with 11 bases spanning the gap. This CDR3 comprises 12 residues. Looked up from germline, CDR1 is MNHNS and CDR2 is SASEGT. The CDR3 DNA reads as TGTGCCAGCACACGGGGAGGACAGCCCCAGCATTTT. It encodes CASTRGGQPQHF.

This clonotype was found a few times. The V and J genes are TRBV19 and TRBJ2-1; 12 bases align to TRBD2. The J segment lost 10 bases and the V segment lost 2 bases, leaving 3 bases of the junction unmatched. Germline V CDR1 and CDR2: LNHDA, SQIVND (reference sequence). The CDR3 length is 14 residues. The DNA for the CDR3 is TGTGCCAGTAGTATAAGTGGACTAGCGGGAGAGCAGTTCTTC. This codes for CASSISGLAGEQFF.

This rearrangement joins TRBV4-1 to TRBJ2-2; D gene unclear. Germline values: CDR1 MGHRA, CDR2 YSYEKL. V lost 0 bases and J lost 0, with 11 bases in between. The CDR3 extends over 17 amino acids. The DNA of the CDR3 is TGCGCCAGCAGCCAAGATCTGGTCTCGGCGAACACCGGGGAGCTGTTTTTT. This encodes CASSQDLVSANTGELFF.

On this clonotype itself: The germline gene is not matched at one end of the junction; a read error may be the cause. This chain uses TRBV7-9 with TRBJ1-6; 10 nucleotides agree with TRBD1. The CDR3 loop spans 16 amino acids. CDR1 is SEHNR and CDR2 is FQNEAQ in the germline V gene (reference sequence). The DNA for the CDR3 is TGTTCCAGCAGCTTGGGACAGGGGTTCTATAATTCACCCCTCCACTTT. Amino acid sequence: CSSSLGQGFYNSPLHF.

The chain links TRBV6-6 to TRBJ2-1; 13 bases agree with TRBD2. Germline assignment: CDR1 MNHNY and CDR2 SVGAGI (reference sequence). The CDR3 spans 16 residues. Trimming at V came to 1 base and at J to 5 bases, leaving 2 bases not matched to a gene. The CDR3: CASSYWTSGRNNEQFF. The CDR3 DNA is TGTGCCAGCAGTTACTGGACTAGCGGGAGAAACAATGAGCAGTTCTTC.

This clonotype was detected once. V usage is TRBV30 and J usage is TRBJ2-1; no reliable D call. Germline assignment: CDR1 GTSNPN and CDR2 SVGIG (reference sequence). There are 12 residues in the CDR3. V gave up 0 bases and J gave up 3 bases, with 3 bases separating them. CDR3 DNA: TGTGCCTGGAGTGTTAACTACAATGAGCAGTTCTTC. Its protein product is CAWSVNYNEQFF. Filled out from reference TRBV30 and TRBJ2-1, the complete variable domain reads SQTIHQWPATLVQPVGSPLSLECTVEGTSNPNLYWYRQAAGRGLQLLFYSVGIGQISSEVPQNLSASRPQDRQFILSSKKLLLSDSGFYLCAWSVNYNEQFFGPGTRLTVL.

This clonotype has a count of ten or more. The V and J genes are TRBV7-2 and TRBJ1-5, with D unresolved. Germline CDR1 and CDR2: SGHTA and FQGNSA. V was pared by 2 bases and J by 7 bases, with 18 bases between. The CDR3 runs to 16 residues. The chain's CDR3 is CASSLIGNPVDQPQHF. Here the CDR3 DNA reads TGTGCCAGCAGCTTAATCGGAAACCCGGTGGACCAGCCCCAGCATTTT.

V and J are TRBV5-1 and TRBJ2-1; 10 bases agree with TRBD1. The V gene end was trimmed by 3 bases and the J gene end by 3 bases; junction bases not matched to a gene: 6. The length of the CDR3 is 16 residues. Germline V gene lookup returns CDR1 SGHRS and CDR2 YFSETQ. CDR3 loop: CASSSRWDRGYNEQFF. CDR3 coding DNA: TGCGCCAGCAGCTCTCGATGGGACAGGGGCTACAATGAGCAGTTCTTC. Full variable domain (rest looked up from reference TRBV5-1 and TRBJ2-1): KAGVTQTPRYLIKTRGQQVTLSCSPISGHRSVSWYQQTPGQGLQFLFEYFSETQRNKGNFPGRFSGRQFSNSRSEMNVSTLELGDSALYLCASSSRWDRGYNEQFFGPGTRLTVL.

Note on this clonotype: One end of the junction fails to match germline, which may point to a read error. The J gene is TRBJ2-7, the V gene TRBV4-1; 7 nucleotides match TRBD2. Per the germline V gene, CDR1 is MGHRA and CDR2 is YSYEKL. The CDR3 sequence is 14 residues long. DNA of the CDR3: TGCGCCAGCAGCGGGCTAGCGGTCTCCTACGAGCATTACTTC. Amino acid sequence: CASSGLAVSYEHYF.

This clonotype was counted a few times. The rearrangement joins TRBV12-3 or TRBV12-4 to TRBJ1-5; D is undetermined. The CDR3 totals 15 residues. Trimming stripped 6 bases from V and 0 bases from J, with 12 bases between. CDR3 sequence reads: CASRASAISNQPQHF. DNA for the CDR3: TGTGCCAGCAGAGCGTCAGCTATTAGCAATCAGCCCCAGCATTTT.